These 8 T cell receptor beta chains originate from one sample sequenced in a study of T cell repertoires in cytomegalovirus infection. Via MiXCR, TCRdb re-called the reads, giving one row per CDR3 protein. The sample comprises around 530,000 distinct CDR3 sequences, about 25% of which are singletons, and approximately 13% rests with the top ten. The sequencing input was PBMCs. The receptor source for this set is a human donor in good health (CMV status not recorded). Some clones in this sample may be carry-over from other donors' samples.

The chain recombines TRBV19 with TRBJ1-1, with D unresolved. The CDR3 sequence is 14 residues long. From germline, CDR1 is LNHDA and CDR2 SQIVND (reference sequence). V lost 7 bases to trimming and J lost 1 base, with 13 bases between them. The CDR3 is CASMVGGGNTEAFF. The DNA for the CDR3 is TGTGCCAGTATGGTAGGAGGCGGGAACACTGAAGCTTTCTTT. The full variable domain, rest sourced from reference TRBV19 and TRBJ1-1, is DGGITQSPKYLFRKEGQNVTLSCEQNLNHDAMYWYRQDPGQGLRLIYYSQIVNDFQKGDIAEGYSVSREKKESFPLTVTSAQKNPTAFYLCASMVGGGNTEAFFGQGTRLTVV.

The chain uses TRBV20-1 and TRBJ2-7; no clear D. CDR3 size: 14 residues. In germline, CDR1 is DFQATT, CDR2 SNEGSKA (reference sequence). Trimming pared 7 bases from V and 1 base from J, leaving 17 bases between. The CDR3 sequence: CSVEAASGSYEQYF. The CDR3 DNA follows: TGCAGTGTCGAGGCCGCGTCCGGGTCCTACGAGCAGTACTTC.

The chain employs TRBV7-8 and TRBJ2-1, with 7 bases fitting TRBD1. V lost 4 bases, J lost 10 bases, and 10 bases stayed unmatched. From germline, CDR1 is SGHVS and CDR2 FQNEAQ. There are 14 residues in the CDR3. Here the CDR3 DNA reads TGTGCCAGCAGCTCACGTGGCCGGGACAGAGAGCAGTTCTTC. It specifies CASSSRGRDREQFF.

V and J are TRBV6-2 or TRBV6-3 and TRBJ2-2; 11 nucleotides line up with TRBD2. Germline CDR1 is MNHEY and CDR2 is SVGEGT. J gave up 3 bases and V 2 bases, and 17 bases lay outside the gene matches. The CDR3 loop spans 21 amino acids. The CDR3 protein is CASSYNFGRRVSGRDTGELFF. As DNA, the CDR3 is TGTGCCAGCAGTTACAATTTTGGTCGACGAGTTAGCGGGAGGGACACCGGGGAGCTGTTTTTT.

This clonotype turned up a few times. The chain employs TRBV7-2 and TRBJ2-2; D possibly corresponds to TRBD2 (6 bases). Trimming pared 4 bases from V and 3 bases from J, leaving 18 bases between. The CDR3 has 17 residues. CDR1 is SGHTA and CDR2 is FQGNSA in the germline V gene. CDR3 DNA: TGTGCCAGCAGCTCGTCCCTCCAGCGGGCAGACACCGGGGAGCTGTTTTTT. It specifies CASSSSLQRADTGELFF.

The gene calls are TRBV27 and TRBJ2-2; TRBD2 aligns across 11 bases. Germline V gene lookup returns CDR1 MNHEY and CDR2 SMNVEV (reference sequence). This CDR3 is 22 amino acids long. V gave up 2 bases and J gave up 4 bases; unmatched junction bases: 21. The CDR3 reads CASSLRVVVAGGPSMTTGELFF. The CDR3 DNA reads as TGTGCCAGCAGTTTAAGAGTGGTAGTAGCGGGAGGGCCCTCGATGACCACCGGGGAGCTGTTTTTT.

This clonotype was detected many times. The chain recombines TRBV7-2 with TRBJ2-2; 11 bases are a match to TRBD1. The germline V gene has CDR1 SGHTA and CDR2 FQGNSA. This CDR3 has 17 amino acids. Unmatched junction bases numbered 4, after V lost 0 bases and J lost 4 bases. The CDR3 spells CASSLAWGTGGTGELFF. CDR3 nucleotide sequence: TGTGCCAGCAGCTTAGCTTGGGGGACAGGGGGCACCGGGGAGCTGTTTTTT.

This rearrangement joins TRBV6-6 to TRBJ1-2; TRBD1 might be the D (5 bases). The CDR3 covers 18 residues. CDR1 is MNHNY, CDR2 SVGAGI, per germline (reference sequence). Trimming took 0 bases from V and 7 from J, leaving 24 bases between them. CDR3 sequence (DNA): TGTGCCAGCAGTTACTCGAAAGGCGCGGGACTAGCTCAGGGTGGCTACACCTTC. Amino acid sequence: CASSYSKGAGLAQGGYTF.